The 20 T cell receptor beta chains listed next were all sequenced from one sample in a study of T cell changes during pregnancy in multiple sclerosis. Sequencing was performed with immunoSEQ multiplex PCR; in TCRdb, only in-frame clones are kept and a portion is missing. This table holds more than 40,000 clones, approximately 92% found once. The specimen was CD4+ T cells from peripheral blood mononuclear cells, collected in the third trimester of pregnancy. All receptors derive from a female donor with multiple sclerosis, enrolled in a pregnancy study.

J is TRBJ1-5 and V is TRBV7-2; TRBD1 matches at 9 bases. CDR3 size: 17 residues. J gave up 1 base and V 3 bases, and 7 bases lay outside the gene matches. Germline V gene sequence: CDR1 SGHTA, CDR2 FQGNSA. The CDR3, as DNA: TGTGCCAGCAGCTTGGGCCCGGGACAGGGAAGCAATCAGCCCCAGCATTTT. It codes for CASSLGPGQGSNQPQHF.

This clone was seen once. The chain is built from TRBV6-1 and TRBJ2-2, with D maybe TRBD2 (6 bases). The germline gives CDR1 MNHNS, CDR2 SASEGT. CDR3 length: 14 residues. V dropped 6 bases and J dropped 6 bases, with 14 bases sitting between them. This CDR3 reads CASRDGLLSGELFF. For the CDR3, the DNA is TGTGCCAGCAGGGACGGACTACTCTCCGGGGAGCTGTTTTTT.

The chain uses TRBV19 and TRBJ2-3; 7 bases are shared with TRBD2. The CDR3 length is 15 residues. Germline values: CDR1 LNHDA, CDR2 SQIVND (reference sequence). V gave up 4 bases and J gave up 1 base; unmatched junction bases: 5. The CDR3 loop reads CASSNRTRGTDTQYF. The CDR3 DNA reads TGTGCCAGTAGTAACCGGACTAGGGGCACAGATACGCAGTATTTT. Variable domain in full (rest from reference TRBV19 and TRBJ2-3): DGGITQSPKYLFRKEGQNVTLSCEQNLNHDAMYWYRQDPGQGLRLIYYSQIVNDFQKGDIAEGYSVSREKKESFPLTVTSAQKNPTAFYLCASSNRTRGTDTQYFGPGTRLTVL.

The CDR3 nucleotides read TGCGCCAGCAGCCAAGGCCTCATCCCCCTAAGTGAGCAGTTCTTC. This encodes CASSQGLIPLSEQFF. J is TRBJ2-1 and V is TRBV4-1, with D unclear. Trimming stripped 1 base from V and 9 bases from J, with 16 bases between. The CDR3 covers 15 residues. Germline values: CDR1 MGHRA, CDR2 YSYEKL.

This chain connects TRBV2 to TRBJ1-2, with TRBD1 matching 7 bases. Germline-derived CDR1 and CDR2 are SNHLY and FYNNEI. There are 14 residues in the CDR3. The ends lost 6 bases at V and 4 bases at J; junction bases unmatched: 8. CDR3 loop: CASREQGSTYGYTF. Written as DNA, the CDR3 is TGTGCCAGCAGGGAACAGGGGTCTACCTATGGCTACACCTTC.

The V gene is TRBV11-3, the J gene TRBJ2-1; 8 positions agree with TRBD1. Germline lookup yields CDR1 SGHNT and CDR2 YENEEA. The CDR3 has 15 amino acids. J was trimmed by 0 bases and V by 4 bases; bases with no gene match: 2. The CDR3 loop reads CASSSTGASYNEQFF. CDR3 DNA sequence: TGTGCCAGCAGCTCGACAGGGGCCTCCTACAATGAGCAGTTCTTC.

The chain carries TRBV5-1 and TRBJ2-7; 9 bases are shared with TRBD1. The V segment lost 7 bases and the J segment 0 bases; nucleotides outside the gene matches: 8. There are 15 residues in the CDR3. CDR1 is SGHRS and CDR2 is YFSETQ in the germline V gene. CDR3 nucleotide sequence: TGCGCCAGCTCCGAGGGGGACAGGGTCTCCTACGAGCAGTACTTC. Amino acids: CASSEGDRVSYEQYF.

The V and J genes are TRBV28 and TRBJ1-5, with 8 bases lining up with TRBD1. The CDR3 has 14 residues. V was pared by 11 bases and J by 1 base, with 7 bases of the junction left unmatched. CDR1 and CDR2 from the germline V gene are MDHEN and SYDVKM. In nucleotides, the CDR3 is TGTGCCGGGGGACAGGCGCTGAGCAATCAGCCCCAGCATTTT. Its protein product is CAGGQALSNQPQHF.

The chain employs TRBV29-1 and TRBJ2-7; TRBD2 agrees at 8 bases. The CDR3 has 13 residues. CDR1 SQVTM and CDR2 ANQGSEA come from the germline V gene. The CDR3 DNA reads TGCAGTGTCCCCGGGAGGGTGGGGCTCGAGCAGTACTTC. Translation: CSVPGRVGLEQYF.

The V gene is TRBV5-6, the J gene TRBJ2-6, with no clear D. V gave up 0 bases and J gave up 0 bases, with 4 bases separating them. The CDR3 has 15 residues. Germline CDR1 and CDR2: SGHDT and YYEEEE. CDR3 bases: TGTGCCAGCAGCTTGGTATTCTCTGGGGCCAACGTCCTGACTTTC. It translates to CASSLVFSGANVLTF. The whole variable domain, remainder taken from reference TRBV5-6 and TRBJ2-6, is DAGVTQSPTHLIKTRGQQVTLRCSPKSGHDTVSWYQQALGQGPQFIFQYYEEEERQRGNFPDRFSGHQFPNYSSELNVNALLLGDSALYLCASSLVFSGANVLTFGAGSRLTVL.

The rearrangement links TRBV10-3 to TRBJ1-2; weak D call: TRBD1 (5 bases). The length of the CDR3 is 13 residues. Deletions cut 2 bases from V and 2 bases from J, with 6 bases between. The V gene's germline CDR1 is ENHRY and CDR2 SYGVKD. The CDR3 loop reads CAISEDSNYGYTF. In nucleotides, the CDR3 is TGTGCCATCAGTGAGGACAGCAACTATGGCTACACCTTC.

In nucleotides, the CDR3 is TGTGCCAGCAGCTTACTACCTGGGGCTAGCGGGGCTAATGAGCAGTTCTTC. Encoded protein: CASSLLPGASGANEQFF. The chain is built from TRBV11-3 and TRBJ2-1; 9 nucleotides match TRBD2. V trimming: 2 bases; J trimming: 7 bases; junction bases outside the gene matches: 12. The germline CDR1 and CDR2 sequences are SGHNT and YENEEA. The CDR3 is 17 residues long.

The chain has TRBV2 and TRBJ1-2, with TRBD1 identical over 7 bases. The CDR3 is made up of 14 amino acids. The V segment lost 6 bases and the J segment 2 bases; nucleotides outside the gene matches: 6. Germline loops: CDR1 SNHLY, CDR2 FYNNEI. DNA for the CDR3: TGTGCCAGCAGATCCGGACAGGTGAACTATGGCTACACCTTC. Its translation is CASRSGQVNYGYTF.

The J gene is TRBJ1-1, the V gene TRBV6-5, with TRBD1 matching 7 bases. V lost 6 bases and J lost 1; bases outside the gene matches: 5. CDR1 is MNHEY, CDR2 SVGAGI, per germline. The CDR3 is made up of 14 amino acids. In DNA form, the CDR3 reads TGTGCCAGCAGACACAGGGGCCAGAACACTGAAGCTTTCTTT. Amino acids: CASRHRGQNTEAFF.

V gene TRBV9 combines with J gene TRBJ2-1; 8 bases agree with TRBD2. Per the germline V gene, CDR1 is SGDLS and CDR2 is YYNGEE. The ends lost 0 bases at V and 8 bases at J; junction bases unmatched: 13. This CDR3 region has 17 residues. In DNA form, the CDR3 reads TGTGCCAGCAGCGTAGATAAGCGGGAGTTGATGGGGGATGAGCAGTTCTTC. The encoded protein is CASSVDKRELMGDEQFF.

The chain uses TRBV6-5 and TRBJ1-6, with 7 bases identical to TRBD1. The J segment lost 10 bases and the V segment lost 5 bases, leaving 8 bases of the junction unmatched. CDR3 size: 14 residues. CDR1 is MNHEY and CDR2 is SVGAGI in the germline V gene. The DNA for the CDR3 is TGTGCCAGCAGTAGGGGGCAACCGAGATCACCCCTCCACTTT. Amino acid sequence: CASSRGQPRSPLHF.

The chain joins TRBV21-1 to TRBJ2-7; the table gives TRBD2 as D, unverified against the DNA. TRBV21-1 is termed a pseudogene. The CDR3 sequence is 14 residues long. CDR3 in DNA: TGTGCCAGCAGCTTAGGAATACTCGGGGTCGAGCAGTACTTC. The encoded protein is CASSLGILGVEQYF.

This rearrangement joins TRBV5-4 to TRBJ1-2; tentatively, D is TRBD1 (6 bases). This CDR3 comprises 14 residues. Germline CDR1 reads SGHNT; CDR2 reads YYREEE (reference sequence). Trimming removed 5 bases at V and 1 base at J, with 12 bases between. CDR3: CASRPDRINYGYTF. DNA for the CDR3: TGTGCCAGCAGGCCGGACAGAATTAACTATGGCTACACCTTC.

The chain uses TRBV9 and TRBJ2-1; TRBD2 is a possible D gene (6 bases). The length of the CDR3 is 14 residues. Per germline, CDR1 SGDLS and CDR2 YYNGEE. Between the trimmed V and J ends, which lost 0 bases and 2 bases, there was a span of 6 bases. This CDR3 is CASSVAGAYNEQFF. As DNA, the CDR3 is TGTGCCAGCAGCGTAGCGGGAGCCTACAATGAGCAGTTCTTC.

The V gene is TRBV6-1, the J gene TRBJ1-5; the D is unclear. V was trimmed by 5 bases and J by 6 bases, leaving 11 bases between them. The CDR3 is made up of 13 amino acids. The germline V gene encodes CDR1 MNHNS and CDR2 SASEGT. The CDR3 loop is CASSSLPGQPQHF. For the CDR3, the DNA is TGTGCCAGCAGTTCCCTGCCCGGTCAGCCCCAGCATTTT.